This TCR beta chain was sequenced during a study of blood T cell repertoires in COVID-19. This clone was observed once. Here immunoSEQ multiplex PCR was the method, and the copy in TCRdb shows in-frame clones only, minus some. The profile shows around 190,000 clones, roughly 80% of them singletons. The CDR3 consists of 14 residues. V was shortened by 5 bases and J by 3 bases, with 13 bases between the two germline ends. Germline CDR1 and CDR2: SGHVS and FQNEAQ. Sequenced input: peripheral blood. The TCR was taken from a woman in her 50s with acute or convalescent COVID-19. The chain carries TRBV7-8 and TRBJ2-5, with D tentatively TRBD1 (6 bases). The CDR3 here is CASSLAWTEETQYF. The CDR3 bases are TGTGCCAGCAGCCTCGCTTGGACAGAAGAGACCCAGTACTTC.